The 10 T cell receptor beta chains below were found in one sample sequenced in a study of blood T cells in healthy people across ages. Using a J-beta primer mix together with a sample-barcoded 5' primer, a second PCR was run for roughly 6 to 11 cycles. Each CDR3 protein is one row after TCRdb ran MiXCR on the 5' RACE reads. In the table there are some 900,000 distinct CDR3 sequences, 48% of which are singletons. The sequenced sample consisted of blood. The receptors stem from a man aged 30 to 45 in good health.

This clonotype came up many times. V and J are TRBV5-6 and TRBJ2-1; TRBD1 matches at 8 bases. Looked up from germline, CDR1 is SGHDT and CDR2 is YYEEEE. This CDR3 contains 16 residues. J gave up 3 bases and V 6 bases, and 11 bases lay outside the gene matches. CDR3 residues: CASTGIGQGVYNEQFF. The CDR3 DNA follows: TGTGCCAGCACCGGGATCGGACAGGGTGTCTACAATGAGCAGTTCTTC.

The chain recombines TRBV20-1 with TRBJ2-7, with D perhaps TRBD1 (5 bases). CDR1 DFQATT and CDR2 SNEGSKA come from the germline V gene (reference sequence). Deletions cut 3 bases from V and 12 bases from J, with 18 bases between. The CDR3 is made up of 12 amino acids. CDR3 nucleotides: TGCAGTGCTAGTGACAGAGCCAAAGTGGGGTACTTC. Its translation: CSASDRAKVGYF.

This clonotype has ten or more counts. The chain has TRBV7-2 and TRBJ2-5; D perhaps matches TRBD2 (6 bases). Germline V gene sequence: CDR1 SGHTA, CDR2 FQGNSA. The V and J ends lost 5 bases and 7 bases respectively, with 17 bases between them. The CDR3 runs to 14 residues. The CDR3 loop is CASSQPPGLATQYF. The DNA for the CDR3 is TGTGCCAGCAGCCAACCGCCGGGACTGGCGACCCAGTACTTC.

The chain is built from TRBV18 and TRBJ1-1; D not certain. This CDR3 contains 14 residues. Germline V gives CDR1 KGHSH, CDR2 LQKENI. Trimming pared 11 bases from V and 1 base from J, leaving 17 bases between. The CDR3 region is CAGSVGPANTEAFF. The CDR3 DNA reads as TGTGCCGGATCCGTGGGTCCGGCGAACACTGAAGCTTTCTTT.

CDR3 coding DNA: TGTGCCAGCAGCTCCCAGGGGCGCTTCTATGGCTACACCTTC. It yields the protein CASSSQGRFYGYTF. This chain joins TRBV7-2 and TRBJ1-2, with TRBD1 as a possible D gene (6 bases). CDR1 and CDR2 from the germline V gene are SGHTA and FQGNSA. The CDR3 sequence is 14 residues long. Trimming left V 4 bases short and J 4 bases short, with 13 bases between.

The chain links TRBV29-1 to TRBJ2-3; 8 nucleotides agree with TRBD1. Germline V lookup: CDR1 SQVTM, CDR2 ANQGSEA. This CDR3 comprises 18 residues. Losses at the gene ends were 1 base for V and 1 base for J; bases not matched to a gene: 13. CDR3: CSVEGVMGQAPGTDTQYF. CDR3 in DNA: TGCAGCGTTGAAGGGGTGATGGGACAGGCTCCTGGCACAGATACGCAGTATTTT.

The chain carries TRBV6-5 and TRBJ2-5, with D possibly being TRBD1 or TRBD2 (6 bases each). Germline loops: CDR1 MNHEY, CDR2 SVGAGI. Trimming pared 5 bases from V and 4 bases from J, leaving 14 bases between. The CDR3 spans 14 residues. DNA for the CDR3: TGTGCCAGCAGTGGGGGGCAGGGATTAGAGACCCAGTACTTC. It translates to CASSGGQGLETQYF.

The chain links TRBV7-2 to TRBJ2-3; 7 nucleotides align to TRBD1. The CDR3 is 18 amino acids. CDR1 and CDR2 (germline): SGHTA, FQGNSA. Trimming took 4 bases from V and 2 from J; bases not matched to a gene: 15. The CDR3 DNA sequence: TGTGCCAGCAGCTCCGACCCGACAGGGAACGGATACACAGATACGCAGTATTTT. This translates into CASSSDPTGNGYTDTQYF. The full variable domain, rest sourced from reference TRBV7-2 and TRBJ2-3, is GAGVSQSPSNKVTEKGKDVELRCDPISGHTALYWYRQSLGQGLEFLIYFQGNSAPDKSGLPSDRFSAERTGGSVSTLTIQRTQQEDSAVYLCASSSDPTGNGYTDTQYFGPGTRLTVL.

Of note for this clonotype: A much larger clone lies a single base off, so this may be a read error. The V gene is TRBV20-1, the J gene TRBJ1-2; D not resolved. The ends were cut back, 4 bases at V and 13 bases at J, with 16 bases in the middle. CDR3 length equals 11 residues. Per germline, CDR1 DFQATT and CDR2 SNEGSKA (reference sequence). CDR3 DNA: TGCAGTGCTAAGGCCGGGTTCCGCTGCACCTTC. As protein: CSAKAGFRCTF.

The chain has TRBV20-1 and TRBJ1-4; D ambiguous. The CDR3 covers 14 residues. Trimming cost V 2 bases and J 2 bases, with 9 bases left between them. The germline V gene encodes CDR1 DFQATT and CDR2 SNEGSKA (reference sequence). CDR3 sequence reads: CSARSGTTNEKLFF. For the CDR3, the DNA is TGCAGTGCTAGATCCGGTACGACTAATGAAAAACTGTTTTTT.